This TCR beta chain was retrieved from a study of shared clonotypes between healthy human individuals. Study at large: Each donor had three CD4 naive, three CD4 memory, two CD8 naive and one CD8 memory plate. General study results and limits: A reduction in generation probabilities was seen for non-shared clonotypes relative to those shared by all four donors. Several donors had roughly 5.2% of their naive CD4 clonotypes in common.

Of note for this clone: Its antigen is unidentified.

CD45RO-negative CD8 cells positively selected for CCR7 made up the naive population, which excluded terminally differentiated effector memory CD45RA+ cells. The table came from immunoSEQ multiplex PCR; TCRdb's copy has only in-frame clones and leaves some out. The table lists about 590,000 clones, 95% to 96% of them singletons. Trimming removed 3 bases at V and 2 bases at J, with 26 bases between. CDR1 and CDR2 from the germline V gene are WSHSY and SAAADI. CDR3 length: 19 amino acids. The J gene is TRBJ2-7, the V gene TRBV10-2; D remains unclear. This TCR came from a woman in her twenties or thirties in good health. Sequencing was performed on naive CD8+ T cells sorted from blood. CDR3 coding DNA: TGCGCCAGCAGTGAAGGCCTTATGGGCCGGGCGATGGCGACCTACGAGCAGTACTTC. Translated, it gives CASSEGLMGRAMATYEQYF.